This T cell receptor (beta chain) is from a study of blood T cell repertoires in COVID-19 (dated by TCRdb to the early 2020s). Regarding the study in general: The collaborator samples originated in the United States, Italy and Spain and spanned the acute and convalescent phases of COVID-19. The prospective study material was composed of cDNA or gDNA derived from T cells, B-cell-depleted T cells, or PBMCs. Subjects who had been exposed to COVID-19, were actively infected with it, or had recovered from it provided the deeply sampled blood TCRbeta repertoires that made up the dataset. The repertoires were made available in a free public database intended to serve as a resource for research on the immune response to SARS-CoV-2. Samples were obtained from the ongoing ImmuneRACE study (first 160 participants) and from 1,000 to 1,500 subjects provided by 6 global collaborators. The sample metadata nearly always contained a de-identified subject ID, COVID-19 status, age in years and sex. Where HLA class I and class II types were available, the types were taken from metadata supplied by the sample provider, not from assay-based typing. Broader findings and caveats from the paper: Clinical and demographic metadata were provided uncurated, with the amount varying by source and participant.

TCRbeta CDR3 regions were amplified from genomic DNA by means of the immunoSEQ Assay, a bias-controlled multiplex PCR. In the paper's pipeline: Nucleated cell counts per sample were estimated from amplification of reference gene primers within the assay. To quantify the absolute abundance of each unique TCRbeta CDR3 rearrangement, sequence reads were collapsed and filtered. For each sample, productive Simpson clonality was calculated by taking the square root of Simpson's diversity index across productive rearrangements. In TCRdb, the immuneACCESS table is reduced to in-frame sequences with V and J assigned. These tables do not hold every clone; where another copy was compared, an unresolved V gene accounts for under half, and the others remain unexplained. The V and J calls and clone size are taken from that table; D and trimming were inferred from the DNA. Present in this sample are approximately 440,000 clones, roughly 91% of which were seen just once. In total, the top ten clones hold 0.6% to 0.7% of the sample.

As regards this clone: Which antigen it targets is not known. Base quality data are lacking; no much larger clone is found one base away.

V and J are truncated by 9 bases and 0 bases respectively, leaving an intervening sequence of 14 bases. Sequences KGHDR (CDR1) and SFDVKD (CDR2) are obtained from the germline V gene. The cysteine opens and the phenylalanine closes a CDR3 of 15 amino acids. Only CDR3 DNA remains: 45 bases, in frame from the first base. Participants in the prospective study were enrolled through a virtual design, were aged about 18 to 90 years, and lived in about two dozen United States geographic areas. To assign participants to cohorts, the prospective study relied on clinical history that participants themselves reported in a screening survey and a study questionnaire. ImmuneRACE Cohort 3 recovered participants were defined by two consecutive negative NP/OP PCR tests, healthcare professional clearance, or symptom resolution. In the prospective study, whole blood, serum and a nasopharyngeal or oropharyngeal swab were collected from each participant by mobile phlebotomists. Additional blood draws and questionnaires over an approximately 2-month period could optionally be provided by prospective study participants. Prospective study blood samples were shipped either frozen or at room temperature before DNA extraction.

Sample: PBMCs or T cells enriched from blood (not recorded which). Here the chain combines TRBV24-1 and TRBJ1-3; the D gene is unclear. The receptor comes from a man aged 18 to 35 who had recovered from COVID-19. The CDR3 loop reads CATSTELYSGNTIYF. The DNA sequence is TGTGCCACCTCGACGGAGCTTTACTCTGGAAACACCATATATTTT.